These T cell receptor beta chains were read from a single sample in a study of shared clonotypes between healthy human individuals. Profiled with immunoSEQ multiplex PCR; TCRdb holds only in-frame clones, not every one. The top ten hold 0.36% of the sample, which has 2 million to 2.5 million clones, over 85% seen once. Sample: naive CD4+ T cells from PBMCs. Receptors originate from a young man in good health. Some clones in this sample may be carry-over from other donors' samples. Each CDR3 is given with its conserved first and last residue. Each record gives: CDR3 length, J gene, D gene, clone size, V gene, CDR3 DNA, CDR3 protein. The D gene is left open where the match is weak. Clone size is not always given. Where it is, it says once, few, many or a class for expanded clones.

17 | TRBJ2-2 | TRBD1 | NA | TRBV4-2 | TGTGCCAGCAGCCAAGCCGGGACAGGGGGCGCACGAGGGGAGCTGTTTTTT | CASSQAGTGGARGELFF
15 | TRBJ2-7 | NA | NA | TRBV5-1 | TGCGCCAGCAGGCCCGGGGCAGAGCTCTCCTACGAGCAGTACTTC | CASRPGAELSYEQYF
13 | TRBJ2-2 | NA | NA | TRBV6-1 | TGTGCCAGCCTGGCGGCGAACACCGGGGAGCTGTTTTTT | CASLAANTGELFF
13 | TRBJ2-5 | NA | NA | TRBV9 | TGTGCCAGCAGCGTATCCTTCGGGGAGACCCAGTACTTC | CASSVSFGETQYF
14 | TRBJ1-2 | NA | NA | TRBV28 | TGTGCCAGCAGTTCCGTCGGGGGCAGCTATGGCTACACCTTC | CASSSVGGSYGYTF
15 | TRBJ2-1 | NA | NA | TRBV28 | TGTGCCAGCAGTTTCCCCCAGGGGTCCTACAATGAGCAGTTCTTC | CASSFPQGSYNEQFF
15 | TRBJ1-5 | NA | NA | TRBV28 | TGTGCCAGCAGTTTTGGGGGCCCTAGCAATCAGCCCCAGCATTTT | CASSFGGPSNQPQHF
14 | TRBJ1-1 | NA | NA | TRBV5-1 | TGCGCCAGCAGCTTATTGGTAGTAGGGATCTCAGCTTTCTTT | CASSLLVVGISAFF
14 | TRBJ1-1 | NA | NA | TRBV9 | TGTGCCAGCAGCGTAGGCCCCCGGAGGACTGAAGCTTTCTTT | CASSVGPRRTEAFF
13 | TRBJ1-1 | NA | few | TRBV9 | TGTGCCAGCAGCGTTTCCGGGGGCACTGAAGCTTTCTTT | CASSVSGGTEAFF
15 | TRBJ1-4 | TRBD1 | NA | TRBV5-1 | TGCGCCAGCAGCGTCCTACAGGGGGACTATGAAAAACTGTTTTTT | CASSVLQGDYEKLFF
18 | TRBJ2-7 | NA | NA | TRBV5-6 | TGTGCCAGCAGCTCCCCGGATGGACCCGAAGGTTACTCCTACGAGCAGTACTTC | CASSSPDGPEGYSYEQYF
17 | TRBJ1-5 | TRBD1 | NA | TRBV19 | TGTGCCAGCCGGTTGGGGAGCGGGACAGGGATTAATCAGCCCCAGCATTTT | CASRLGSGTGINQPQHF
12 | TRBJ2-7 | NA | NA | TRBV18 | TGTGCCAGCTCCGGTTTGGTCTACGAGCAGTACTTC | CASSGLVYEQYF
15 | TRBJ1-5 | TRBD1 | NA | TRBV28 | TGTGCCAGCAGTCTCATCACAGGGGGAGGACAGCCCCAGCATTTT | CASSLITGGGQPQHF
13 | TRBJ2-1 | NA | NA | TRBV5-1 | TGCGCCAGCAGCTTGGGATCACCCAATGAGCAGTTCTTC | CASSLGSPNEQFF
14 | TRBJ2-7 | TRBD2 | NA | TRBV28 | TGTGCCAGCAGTTTAGTAGCGGGATACTACGAGCAGTACTTC | CASSLVAGYYEQYF
14 | TRBJ2-1 | NA | NA | TRBV7-2 | TGTGCCAGCACTTCATACCGCACCAACAATGAGCAGTTCTTC | CASTSYRTNNEQFF
13 | TRBJ2-5 | NA | NA | TRBV5-1 | TGCGCCAGCAGCTTTAGCGACAAAGAGACCCAGTACTTC | CASSFSDKETQYF
16 | TRBJ1-1 | NA | NA | TRBV6-5 | TGTGCCAGCAGTTACAGGGACTCCCCGGCGGTCACTGAAGCTTTCTTT | CASSYRDSPAVTEAFF
12 | TRBJ1-3 | NA | NA | TRBV5-1 | TGCGCCAGCACCGACTCTGGAAACACCATATATTTT | CASTDSGNTIYF
14 | TRBJ1-5 | NA | once | TRBV6-1 | TGTGCCAGCAGTGACGGACCTGCATATCAGCCCCAGCATTTT | CASSDGPAYQPQHF
14 | TRBJ2-1 | TRBD2 | NA | TRBV27 | TGTGCCAGCAAAGGACTAGCGGGACTGGGAAGATCGCTCTTC | CASKGLAGLGRSLF
15 | TRBJ1-1 | NA | NA | TRBV4-2 | TGTGCCAGCAGCCAAGTGAGGGCCACGGGCACTGAAGCTTTCTTT | CASSQVRATGTEAFF
16 | TRBJ2-2 | TRBD1 | NA | TRBV5-1 | TGCGCCAGCAGCTTGGAGACAGGGGGCGCCTCCGGGGAGCTGTTTTTT | CASSLETGGASGELFF
13 | TRBJ1-6 | NA | NA | TRBV2 | TGTGCCAGCAGTCGGGAGGGAAGTTCACCCCTCCACTTT | CASSREGSSPLHF
14 | TRBJ2-3 | NA | NA | TRBV11-2 | TGTGCCAGCAGCTCCGGGACACACACGGATACGCAGTATTTT | CASSSGTHTDTQYF
14 | TRBJ2-7 | NA | NA | TRBV4-1 | TGCGCCAGCAGCCAAGTTGGGCAGGGAGGCGAGCAGTACTTC | CASSQVGQGGEQYF
16 | TRBJ2-1 | TRBD2 | once | TRBV9 | TGTGCCAGCAGCGTAGCGCGGGAGGGCTTCTACAATGAGCAGTTCTTC | CASSVAREGFYNEQFF
14 | TRBJ2-5 | NA | NA | TRBV5-1 | TGCGCCAGCCATACCACGACGGCCGCGGAGACCCAGTACTTC | CASHTTTAAETQYF
13 | TRBJ1-3 | TRBD1 | once | TRBV28 | TGTGCCACCCGGGACAGCTCTGGAAACACCATATATTTT | CATRDSSGNTIYF
12 | TRBJ2-1 | NA | NA | TRBV10-1 | TGCGCCAGCAGTGAGTTTTACACTGAGCAGTTCTTC | CASSEFYTEQFF
17 | TRBJ2-1 | TRBD1 | NA | TRBV10-3 | TGTGCCATCAGTGAGTCGAGGGACAGGGTAATGTACAATGAGCAGTTCTTC | CAISESRDRVMYNEQFF
17 | TRBJ2-7 | TRBD1 | NA | TRBV4-2 | TGTGCCAGCAGCCCACGGCTAGGAGACAGGGCAGCCTACGAGCAGTACTTC | CASSPRLGDRAAYEQYF
16 | TRBJ2-3 | NA | NA | TRBV7-9 | TGTGCCAGCAGCCCCAGGCTAGCGCCTAGCACAGATACGCAGTATTTT | CASSPRLAPSTDTQYF
11 | TRBJ2-7 | NA | NA | TRBV30 | TGTGCCTGGAGTTCCGGTGCGAAGCAGTACTTC | CAWSSGAKQYF
14 | TRBJ1-2 | NA | NA | TRBV14 | TGTGCCAGCAGCCAAGACTATCTGGGCTATGGCTACACCTTC | CASSQDYLGYGYTF
15 | TRBJ2-2 | NA | NA | TRBV7-3 | TGTGCCAGCAGCTTAAGCGCAACTAACACCGGGGAGCTGTTTTTT | CASSLSATNTGELFF
14 | TRBJ2-7 | TRBD2 | NA | TRBV5-1 | TGCGCCAGCAGCTTATGGACTAGCGGCTACGAGCAGTACTTC | CASSLWTSGYEQYF
15 | TRBJ2-1 | NA | NA | TRBV19 | TGTGCCAGTAGAGCGTGGACGGGGGTGTTTAATGAGCAGTTCTTC | CASRAWTGVFNEQFF
16 | TRBJ2-2 | NA | NA | TRBV5-8 | TGTGCCAGCAGCTTAGCCGGGACCGAAAGGACCGGGGAGCTGTTTTTT | CASSLAGTERTGELFF
14 | TRBJ2-1 | NA | NA | TRBV9 | TGTGCCAGCAGCGTGGCGAGCGCTTACAATGAGCAGTTCTTC | CASSVASAYNEQFF